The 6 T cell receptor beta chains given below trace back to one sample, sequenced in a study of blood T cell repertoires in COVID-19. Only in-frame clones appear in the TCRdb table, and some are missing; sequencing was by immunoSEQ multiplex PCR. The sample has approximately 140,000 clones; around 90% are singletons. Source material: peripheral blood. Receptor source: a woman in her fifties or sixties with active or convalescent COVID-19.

For the CDR3, the DNA is TGTGCCAGCAGCCCACGGACAGGGACCATTGACGAGCAGTACTTC. Translated: CASSPRTGTIDEQYF. V is TRBV7-9 and J is TRBJ2-7; 8 positions match TRBD1. V lost 5 bases to trimming and J lost 5 bases; unmatched junction nucleotides: 11. This CDR3 has 15 residues. Germline lookup yields CDR1 SEHNR and CDR2 FQNEAQ (reference sequence).

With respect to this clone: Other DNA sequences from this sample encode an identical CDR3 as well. In DNA, the CDR3 is TGCGCCAGCAGCCAAGAGGAGGACCCCACAGATACGCAGTATTTT. Its protein is CASSQEEDPTDTQYF. The chain has TRBV4-3 and TRBJ2-3; TRBD2 might be the D (5 bases). The CDR3 extends over 15 amino acids. Per germline, CDR1 LGHNA and CDR2 YSLEER. V was clipped by 0 bases and J by 2 bases, with 9 bases between them.

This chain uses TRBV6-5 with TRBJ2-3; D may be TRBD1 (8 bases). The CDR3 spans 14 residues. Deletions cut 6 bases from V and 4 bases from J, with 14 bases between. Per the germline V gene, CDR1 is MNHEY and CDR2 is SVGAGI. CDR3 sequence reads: CASSTGGGSDTQYF. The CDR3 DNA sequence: TGTGCCAGCAGCACAGGGGGGGGCTCAGATACGCAGTATTTT.

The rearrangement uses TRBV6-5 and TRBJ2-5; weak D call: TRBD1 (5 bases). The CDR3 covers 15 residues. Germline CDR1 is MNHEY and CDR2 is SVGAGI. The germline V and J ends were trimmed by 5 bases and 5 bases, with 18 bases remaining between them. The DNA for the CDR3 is TGTGCCAGCAGTCAGGCTGGGGCGGCTGGGGAGACCCAGTACTTC. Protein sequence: CASSQAGAAGETQYF.

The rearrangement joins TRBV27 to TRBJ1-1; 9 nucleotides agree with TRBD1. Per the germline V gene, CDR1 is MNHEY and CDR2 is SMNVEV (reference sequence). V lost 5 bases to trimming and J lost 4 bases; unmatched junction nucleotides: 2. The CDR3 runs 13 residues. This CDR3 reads CASSLDRGTEAFF. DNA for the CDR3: TGTGCCAGCAGTCTGGACAGGGGCACTGAAGCTTTCTTT.

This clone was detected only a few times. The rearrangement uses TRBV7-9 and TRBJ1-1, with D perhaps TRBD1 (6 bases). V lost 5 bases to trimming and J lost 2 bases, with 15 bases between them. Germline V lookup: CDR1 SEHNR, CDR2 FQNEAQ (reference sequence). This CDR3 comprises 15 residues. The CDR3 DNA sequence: TGTGCCAGCAGCCCGCAGGGAGGGGGTAACACTGAAGCTTTCTTT. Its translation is CASSPQGGGNTEAFF.